These 15 T cell receptor beta chains were all obtained from the same sample, sequenced in a study of breast tumors, draining lymph nodes, adjacent tissues (dated by TCRdb to 2016 to 2018). Lymph node samples were obtained from the axillary draining lymph nodes of breast cancer patients. Libraries came from multiplex PCR. Reads for this sample came from an Illumina HiSeq 2000. Clones were called with MiXCR by TCRdb after fastp trimmed the public reads at Q25, and only in-frame beta chains were retained. CDR3 protein duplicates are merged, each entry listing the most common genes and DNA. The sample records tens of thousands of distinct CDR3 sequences, roughly 29% of which are singletons. The top ten clonotypes cover 8.1% of the sample. Material for sequencing was axillary lymph node tissue. These receptors originate from a female donor with breast cancer. Some clones in this sample may be carry-over from other donors' samples.

With respect to this clonotype: This may be a read error: a much more frequent sequence differs by one nucleotide. The gene calls are TRBV6-1 and TRBJ2-7; TRBD2 matches 7 bases. CDR1 is MNHNS, CDR2 SASEGT, per germline. The V gene end was trimmed by 6 bases and the J gene end by 2 bases; junction bases not matched to a gene: 7. The CDR3 loop spans 14 amino acids. The CDR3 spells CASSHPLAAYEQYF. The DNA of the CDR3 is TGTGCCAGCAGCCACCCTCTAGCGGCCTACGAGCAGTACTTC.

The chain is built from TRBV12-3 or TRBV12-4 and TRBJ1-4; D unresolved. This CDR3 spans 17 amino acids. V gave up 3 bases and J gave up 4 bases, with 18 bases separating them. The CDR3 is CASSFRVEIGLNEKLFF. CDR3 coding DNA: TGTGCCAGCAGTTTTAGGGTCGAGATCGGCCTTAATGAAAAACTGTTTTTT.

With respect to this clonotype: A junction end diverges from the germline sequence, so it may reflect a read error. The genes are TRBV6-2 or TRBV6-3 and TRBJ1-3; D ambiguous. This CDR3 region has 15 residues. From germline, CDR1 is MNHEY and CDR2 SVGEGT. Here the CDR3 reads CAGSYGGTSGDTIYF. The CDR3 DNA reads as TGTGCCGGCAGTTACGGCGGAACGTCTGGAGACACCATATATTTT.

This clonotype was recorded many times. The genes are TRBV5-8 and TRBJ2-7; 7 bases are shared with TRBD2. The germline CDR1 and CDR2 sequences are SGHTS and YDEGEE. V was clipped by 3 bases and J by 3 bases; unmatched bases: 6. This CDR3 region has 14 residues. CDR3 sequence (DNA): TGTGCCAGCAGCTCCGAAGCGGGATACTACGAGCAGTACTTC. Amino acids: CASSSEAGYYEQYF. The full variable domain, completed using reference TRBV5-8 and TRBJ2-7, is EAGVTQSPTHLIKTRGQQATLRCSPISGHTSVYWYQQALGLGLQFLLWYDEGEERNRGNFPPRFSGRQFPNYSSELNVNALELEDSALYLCASSSEAGYYEQYFGPGTRLTVT.

This clonotype was seen ten or more times. This rearrangement joins TRBV9 to TRBJ2-2; D is unresolved. The V gene's germline CDR1 is SGDLS and CDR2 YYNGEE. The CDR3 sequence is 9 residues long. CDR3: CANTGELFF. CDR3 nucleotide sequence: TGTGCGAACACCGGGGAGCTGTTTTTT. Looking up the rest from reference TRBV9 and TRBJ2-2 gives the full variable domain: DSGVTQTPKHLITATGQRVTLRCSPRSGDLSVYWYQQSLDQGLQFLIQYYNGEERAKGNILERFSAQQFPDLHSELNLSSLELGDSALYFCANTGELFFGEGSRLTVL.

Ten or more counts support this clonotype. This may come from a read error, since a much larger clone is one base off. The chain recombines TRBV20-1 with TRBJ2-7; TRBD2 matches at 10 bases. Looked up from germline, CDR1 is DFQATT and CDR2 is SNEGSKA (reference sequence). Trimming took 5 bases from V and 6 from J; bases not matched to a gene: 10. This CDR3 is 14 amino acids long. CDR3 nucleotide sequence: TGCAGTGCTGGGGGGCTAGCGGGGGCCTCCGAGCAGTACTTC. It yields the protein CSAGGLAGASEQYF.

The CDR3 here is CAISETDTNYGYTF. Written as DNA, the CDR3 is TGTGCCATCAGTGAGACAGACACTAACTATGGCTACACCTTC. The V and J genes are TRBV10-3 and TRBJ1-2, with D unresolved. This CDR3 region has 14 residues. V was cut by 2 bases and J by 0 bases, with 7 bases left in between. The V gene's germline CDR1 is ENHRY and CDR2 SYGVKD.

This clonotype was seen many times. The rearrangement links TRBV5-1 to TRBJ2-7; 7 nucleotides align to TRBD1. The CDR3 is 15 residues long. Germline values: CDR1 SGHRS, CDR2 YFSETQ. V lost 6 bases and J lost 0; bases outside the gene matches: 9. The CDR3 is CASKTRTGNSYEQYF. The CDR3 DNA is TGCGCCAGCAAGACGCGGACAGGCAACTCCTACGAGCAGTACTTC.

The CDR3 loop is CASLDKNTEAFF. The CDR3 DNA reads as TGTGCCAGCTTAGACAAGAACACTGAAGCTTTCTTT. This chain links TRBV28 with TRBJ1-1, with D hard to call. Germline V gives CDR1 MDHEN, CDR2 SYDVKM. The V end lost 8 bases, the J end lost 1 base, and 8 bases lay between the germline ends. This CDR3 comprises 12 residues.

This clonotype has a count of ten or more. V is TRBV5-8 and J is TRBJ2-5, with 9 positions matching TRBD2. Trimming took 4 bases from V and 3 from J; bases not matched to a gene: 4. This CDR3 region has 14 residues. From germline, CDR1 is SGHTS and CDR2 YDEGEE. The CDR3 nucleotides read TGTGCCAGCAGCCCAAGACTAGCGGAAGAGACCCAGTACTTC. Amino acids: CASSPRLAEETQYF.

This clonotype was detected ten times or more. The CDR3: CACSGLAFFDTQYF. CDR3 DNA: TGTGCCTGCTCGGGACTAGCGTTTTTTGATACGCAGTATTTT. The chain joins TRBV30 to TRBJ2-3; 10 bases are a match to TRBD2. Germline V gene lookup returns CDR1 GTSNPN and CDR2 SVGIG (reference sequence). The CDR3 is 14 amino acids. The trim removed 6 bases at V and 6 bases at J, leaving 9 bases unmatched.

This clonotype was seen more than once but under ten times. The rearrangement links TRBV27 to TRBJ2-5, with D uncertain. Germline CDR1 and CDR2: MNHEY and SMNVEV (reference sequence). The germline V and J ends were trimmed by 8 bases and 2 bases, with 12 bases remaining between them. This CDR3 region has 13 residues. CDR3 sequence reads: CASSRGEQETQYF. The CDR3 DNA is TGTGCCAGCTCCCGAGGAGAGCAAGAGACCCAGTACTTC.

This clonotype was found many times. This rearrangement joins TRBV12-3 or TRBV12-4 to TRBJ2-2, with 10 bases fitting TRBD1. This CDR3 spans 14 amino acids. The V and J ends lost 5 bases and 6 bases, in that order; junction bases with no gene match: 3. Written as DNA, the CDR3 is TGTGCCAGCAGTCGACAGGGGGCGGCCGGGGAGCTGTTTTTT. It is translated as CASSRQGAAGELFF.

This clonotype was seen at least ten times. The chain carries TRBV6-6 and TRBJ2-7; D may be TRBD2 (6 bases). CDR1 is MNHNY, CDR2 SVGAGI, per germline (reference sequence). This CDR3 contains 14 residues. V lost 0 bases and J lost 3, with 9 bases in between. In DNA, the CDR3 is TGTGCCAGCAGTTACTCTGGCGGGGACTACGAGCAGTACTTC. Its protein product is CASSYSGGDYEQYF.

Note on this clonotype: Given the absence of the conserved phenylalanine or tryptophan at the CDR3 end, a read error is likely. The limits of the CDR3 on the DNA are not certain, so only TCRdb's listed CDR3 is given. This chain joins TRBV11-1 and TRBJ2-7. Termini included, the CDR3 measures 13 amino acids. CDR1 is SGHAT and CDR2 is FQDESV in the germline V gene (reference sequence). The CDR3 protein is CASSLDFASSLTI.